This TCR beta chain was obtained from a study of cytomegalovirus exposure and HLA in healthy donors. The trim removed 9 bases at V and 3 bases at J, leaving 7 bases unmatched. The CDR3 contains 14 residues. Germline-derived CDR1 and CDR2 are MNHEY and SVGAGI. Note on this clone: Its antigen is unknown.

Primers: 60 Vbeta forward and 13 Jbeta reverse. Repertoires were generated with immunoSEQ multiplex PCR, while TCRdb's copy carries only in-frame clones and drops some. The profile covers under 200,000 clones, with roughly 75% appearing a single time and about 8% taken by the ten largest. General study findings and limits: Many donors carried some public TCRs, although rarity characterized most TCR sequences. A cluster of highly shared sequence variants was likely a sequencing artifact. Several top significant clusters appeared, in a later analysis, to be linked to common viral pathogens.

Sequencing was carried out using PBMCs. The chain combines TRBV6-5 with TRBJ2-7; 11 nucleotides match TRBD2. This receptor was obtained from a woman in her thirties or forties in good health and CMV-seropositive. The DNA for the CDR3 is TGTGCCAGTACAACCGGGACTAGCGGCTACGAGCAGTACTTC. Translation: CASTTGTSGYEQYF.